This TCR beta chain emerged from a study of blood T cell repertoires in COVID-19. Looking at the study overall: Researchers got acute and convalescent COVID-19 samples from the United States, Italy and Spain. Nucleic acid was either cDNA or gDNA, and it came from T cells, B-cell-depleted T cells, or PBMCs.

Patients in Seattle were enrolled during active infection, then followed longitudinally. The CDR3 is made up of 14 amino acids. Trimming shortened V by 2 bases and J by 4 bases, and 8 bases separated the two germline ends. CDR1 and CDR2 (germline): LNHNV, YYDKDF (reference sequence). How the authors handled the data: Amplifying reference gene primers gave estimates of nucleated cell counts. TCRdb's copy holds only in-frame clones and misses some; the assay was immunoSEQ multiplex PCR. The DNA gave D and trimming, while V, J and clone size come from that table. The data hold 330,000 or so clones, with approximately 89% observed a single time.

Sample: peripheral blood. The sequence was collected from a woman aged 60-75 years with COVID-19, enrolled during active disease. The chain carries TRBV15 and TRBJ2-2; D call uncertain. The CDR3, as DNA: TGTGCCACCAGCAGACCAAGTAGCACCGGGGAGCTGTTTTTT. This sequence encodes CATSRPSSTGELFF.